The following is a TCR beta chain sequence with its context. Libraries were prepared by immunoSEQ multiplex PCR; TCRdb keeps only in-frame clonotypes and omits some of them. The sample carries about 69,000 clones, just over 90% recorded once. This entry comes from a study of blood T cell repertoires in COVID-19. Trimming left V 7 bases short and J 5 bases short, with 26 bases between. This CDR3 comprises 17 residues. Germline V gene sequence: CDR1 SNHLY, CDR2 FYNNEI. The genes are TRBV2 and TRBJ2-5, with D possibly TRBD2 on 5 matching bases. Sample: peripheral blood. The receptor was derived from a woman in her late teens or twenties with acute or convalescent COVID-19. The CDR3 sequence: CASISLGSGEVRETQYF. The CDR3 DNA follows: TGTGCCAGCATTAGTTTAGGGAGCGGAGAAGTCCGGGAGACCCAGTACTTC.